What follows are 18 T cell receptor beta chains derived from one specimen sequenced in a study of blood T cell repertoires in COVID-19. Assay used: immunoSEQ multiplex PCR; TCRdb lists only in-frame clones, some missing. The sample holds around 240,000 clones, roughly four fifths seen once. The sequenced sample was peripheral blood. Receptor source: a woman of 80 years or more with acute or convalescent COVID-19.

V is TRBV5-1 and J is TRBJ1-4, with a tentative D call TRBD1 (5 bases). Trimming cost V 4 bases and J 7 bases, with 14 bases left between them. The CDR3 totals 14 residues. From germline, CDR1 is SGHRS and CDR2 YFSETQ. CDR3 in amino acids: CASSLAGLGEKLFF. CDR3 in DNA: TGCGCCAGCAGCCTCGCAGGGTTAGGTGAAAAACTGTTTTTT.

This clone appeared a single time. Compared with germline, one end of the junction differs, possibly owing to a read error. The chain couples TRBV7-2 to TRBJ1-1; the match to TRBD1 covers 7 bases. The CDR3 is made up of 13 amino acids. CDR1 SGHTA and CDR2 FQGNSA come from the germline V gene. CDR3 sequence: CASILTGDTEAFF. Written as DNA, the CDR3 is TGTGCCAGCATCTTAACAGGGGACACTGAAGCTTTCTTT.

This chain links TRBV6-5 with TRBJ1-1; 7 bases map to TRBD1. There are 15 residues in the CDR3. Germline loops: CDR1 MNHEY, CDR2 SVGAGI. Trimming cost V 6 bases and J 4 bases; bases outside gene matches: 11. The CDR3 DNA sequence: TGTGCCAGCAGAATGGAGGGGGCGACGGGCACTGAAGCTTTCTTT. Its protein product is CASRMEGATGTEAFF.

The J gene is TRBJ1-2, the V gene TRBV3-1 (or the pseudogene TRBV3-2), with 9 bases aligning to TRBD1. The CDR3 is 13 amino acids. After removal of 2 bases from V and 7 bases from J, the junction contained 2 bases not matched to a gene. Germline V gene data show CDR1 as LGHDT and CDR2 as YNNKEL (reference sequence). CDR3 bases: TGTGCCAGCAGCCAAACGGACAGGGGTGGCTACACCTTC. Residues: CASSQTDRGGYTF.

The gene calls are TRBV5-1 and TRBJ1-2; the match to TRBD1 covers 7 bases. The CDR3 contains 15 residues. Germline loops: CDR1 SGHRS, CDR2 YFSETQ. With V trimmed by 1 base and J by 0 bases, 3 bases remained unmatched. The CDR3 here is CASSLRDSSNYGYTF. In nucleotides, the CDR3 is TGCGCCAGCAGCTTGCGGGACAGCTCTAACTATGGCTACACCTTC.

The chain uses TRBV3-1 (or the pseudogene TRBV3-2) and TRBJ1-1; TRBD1 is a possible D gene (6 bases). The CDR3 totals 14 residues. Trimming cost V 4 bases and J 1 base, with 10 bases left between them. In germline, CDR1 is LGHDT, CDR2 YNNKEL (reference sequence). CDR3 sequence (DNA): TGTGCCAGCAGCCCAAGGGGGTCGAACACTGAAGCTTTCTTT. Amino acids: CASSPRGSNTEAFF.

The chain employs TRBV9 and TRBJ2-5; D may be TRBD2 (6 bases). V was cut by 4 bases and J by 2 bases, with 21 bases left in between. Germline CDR1 is SGDLS and CDR2 is YYNGEE. The CDR3 consists of 17 residues. The CDR3 loop reads CASSPSKGLRSQETQYF. The CDR3 nucleotides read TGTGCCAGCAGCCCCAGTAAGGGACTCCGCTCTCAAGAGACCCAGTACTTC.

DNA for the CDR3: TGTGCCAGCAGCGTAGCTCCGGGACAGGTAGCCGGGGAGCTGTTTTTT. It is translated as CASSVAPGQVAGELFF. This chain links TRBV9 with TRBJ2-2, with 8 positions matching TRBD1. The CDR3 is 16 amino acids. The germline V gene encodes CDR1 SGDLS and CDR2 YYNGEE. The V and J ends lost 0 bases and 6 bases, in that order; junction bases with no gene match: 7.

The chain recombines TRBV19 with TRBJ1-2, with D possibly TRBD1 on 5 matching bases. CDR1 LNHDA and CDR2 SQIVND come from the germline V gene (reference sequence). The length of the CDR3 is 15 residues. Trimming took 7 bases from V and 4 from J, leaving 19 bases between them. CDR3 sequence: CASKTRAGPGYGYTF. CDR3 in DNA: TGTGCCAGTAAAACCCGGGCAGGGCCTGGCTATGGCTACACCTTC.

The chain employs TRBV7-9 and TRBJ1-1; 9 bases are a match to TRBD1. The V gene's germline CDR1 is SEHNR and CDR2 FQNEAQ (reference sequence). J was trimmed by 4 bases and V by 5 bases; bases with no gene match: 11. The CDR3 length is 16 residues. The CDR3 region has the DNA TGTGCCAGCAGCCTGGGACAGGGCCCTCATGGCACTGAAGCTTTCTTT. Translation gives CASSLGQGPHGTEAFF.

The chain recombines TRBV5-5 with TRBJ2-5; 8 positions agree with TRBD2. There are 16 residues in the CDR3. V shed 0 bases, J shed 1 base, and the junction held 5 bases outside the gene matches. Germline CDR1 SGHKS, CDR2 YYEKEE (reference sequence). For the CDR3, the DNA is TGTGCCAGCAGCTTGGAAGCGGGGGACCGCCAAGAGACCCAGTACTTC. This gives the protein CASSLEAGDRQETQYF.

The chain uses TRBV7-2 and TRBJ1-1, with 9 positions matching TRBD1. Looked up from germline, CDR1 is SGHTA and CDR2 is FQGNSA. CDR3 length equals 15 residues. Trimming at V came to 5 bases and at J to 6 bases, leaving 10 bases not matched to a gene. The CDR3 sequence: CASSLQGQGVSEAFF. Here the CDR3 DNA reads TGTGCCAGCAGCCTACAGGGACAGGGAGTTTCTGAAGCTTTCTTT.

The rearrangement joins TRBV7-2 to TRBJ2-2, with 12 nucleotides matching TRBD2. CDR1 is SGHTA and CDR2 is FQGNSA in the germline V gene. CDR3 size: 16 residues. Unmatched junction bases numbered 4, after V lost 2 bases and J lost 6 bases. The chain's CDR3 is CASSLLGLAGPGELFF. The CDR3 bases are TGTGCCAGCAGCTTATTGGGACTAGCGGGCCCCGGGGAGCTGTTTTTT.

The chain employs TRBV25-1 and TRBJ1-6, with D possibly being TRBD1 (5 bases). The CDR3 length is 14 residues. The V and J ends lost 2 bases and 10 bases respectively, with 12 bases between them. Germline V gene lookup returns CDR1 MGHDK and CDR2 SYGVNS. The CDR3: CASSEMAGWSPLHF. The CDR3 nucleotides read TGTGCCAGCAGTGAAATGGCAGGGTGGTCACCCCTCCACTTT.

The chain uses TRBV7-2 and TRBJ2-6; the D gene is possibly TRBD2 (5 bases). The CDR3 has 17 residues. V was cut by 4 bases and J by 2 bases, with 15 bases left in between. The germline V gene has CDR1 SGHTA and CDR2 FQGNSA. CDR3 nucleotides: TGTGCCAGCAGCTCCCGTTGGGAGTATGCTGGGGCCAACGTCCTGACTTTC. Protein: CASSSRWEYAGANVLTF.

Here the CDR3 DNA reads TGTGCCACCAGCAGAGCAGGGGCTGGGTTCGGTGAGCAGTTCTTC. This translates into CATSRAGAGFGEQFF. This sequence joins TRBV15 and TRBJ2-1, with D possibly TRBD1 on 6 matching bases. The V gene lost 1 base and the J gene lost 9 bases, with 16 bases spanning the gap. The CDR3 is 15 amino acids. Germline V gene data show CDR1 as LNHNV and CDR2 as YYDKDF (reference sequence).

The chain is built from TRBV11-2 and TRBJ2-5; 9 bases line up with TRBD2. The junction had 9 bases not matched to a gene; V was cut back by 1 base and J by 3 bases. The CDR3 extends over 17 amino acids. In germline, CDR1 is SGHAT, CDR2 FQNNGV. The CDR3 loop is CASSLGGLAGSKETQYF. The DNA for the CDR3 is TGTGCCAGCAGCTTAGGGGGACTAGCAGGCTCTAAAGAGACCCAGTACTTC.

The chain combines TRBV28 with TRBJ1-2; weak D call: TRBD1 (6 bases). Germline assignment: CDR1 MDHEN and CDR2 SYDVKM. V lost 9 bases and J 4 bases, leaving 18 bases between the germline ends. The CDR3 has 14 residues. The CDR3 DNA sequence: TGTGCCAGTGAGAGGGGGGGATCCCTCTATGGCTACACCTTC. Translation gives CASERGGSLYGYTF.